This T cell receptor beta chain derives from a study of blood T cell repertoires in COVID-19. As for the study in general: Donors in the United States, Italy and Spain gave samples during acute or convalescent COVID-19. T cells, B-cell-depleted T cells, or PBMCs supplied cDNA or gDNA.

This CDR3 is built from 16 residues. V lost 11 bases and J 4 bases, leaving 23 bases between the germline ends. Germline loops: CDR1 SGHVS, CDR2 FQNEAQ. As processed by the authors: Amplification from reference gene primers served as the basis for estimated nucleated cell counts. Repertoires were generated with immunoSEQ multiplex PCR, while TCRdb's copy carries only in-frame clones and drops some. Clone size and V and J calls were adopted from that table, with D and trimming inferred from the DNA. The profile shows a few hundred thousand clones, 80% to 90% of them singletons. This sequence was found in a man aged 55-75 years with acute or convalescent COVID-19. V and J are TRBV7-8 and TRBJ2-2; maybe TRBD2 (6 bases). Material: peripheral blood. In DNA form, the CDR3 reads TGTGCCGTCTTTCCCCCAGGGCGGGAATCCACCGGGGAGCTGTTTTTT. It is translated as CAVFPPGRESTGELFF.